A selection of T cell receptor beta chains follows, all from one sample in a study of cytomegalovirus exposure and HLA in healthy donors. The data were produced by immunoSEQ multiplex PCR, yet TCRdb's version contains in-frame clones alone and is incomplete. The sample lists approximately 110,000 clones; 74% were seen once. Input material: PBMCs. The receptors stem from a woman aged 45 to 65 in good health and CMV-seropositive. Each CDR3 is given with its conserved first and last residue. Fields, in order: clone size, J gene, D gene, V gene, CDR3 protein, CDR3 DNA. The D gene is left open where the match is weak. Clone size appears in some rows only: once, few, many, or a class for an expanded clone.

abundance: -; j_gene: TRBJ2-1; d_gene: TRBD2; v_gene: TRBV7-2; CDR3aa: CASSLGIVAGEEQFF; CDR3nt: TGTGCCAGCAGCTTAGGTATTGTAGCGGGGGAAGAGCAGTTCTTC
abundance: few; j_gene: TRBJ2-1; d_gene: TRBD2; v_gene: TRBV19; CDR3aa: CASSMYAGGTTMKQFF; CDR3nt: TGTGCCAGTAGTATGTACGCGGGGGGGACAACAATGAAGCAGTTCTTC
abundance: -; j_gene: TRBJ1-2; d_gene: TRBD1; v_gene: TRBV18; CDR3aa: CASSLDREGYTF; CDR3nt: TGTGCCAGCTCACTCGACAGGGAAGGCTACACCTTC
abundance: few; j_gene: TRBJ2-2; d_gene: -; v_gene: TRBV6-5; CDR3aa: CASSYSVTANTGELFF; CDR3nt: TGTGCCAGCAGTTACTCCGTGACTGCGAACACCGGGGAGCTGTTTTTT
abundance: -; j_gene: TRBJ2-1; d_gene: -; v_gene: TRBV7-7; CDR3aa: CASSLGSYNEQFF; CDR3nt: TGTGCCAGCAGCCTCGGGTCCTACAATGAGCAGTTCTTC
abundance: few; j_gene: TRBJ1-2; d_gene: -; v_gene: TRBV19; CDR3aa: CASSTPTKGYTF; CDR3nt: TGTGCCAGTAGTACGCCGACAAAAGGCTACACCTTC
abundance: -; j_gene: TRBJ2-5; d_gene: TRBD1; v_gene: TRBV30; CDR3aa: CAWSAGQVQYF; CDR3nt: TGTGCCTGGAGTGCCGGACAGGTCCAGTACTTC
abundance: few; j_gene: TRBJ1-1; d_gene: -; v_gene: TRBV18; CDR3aa: CASSPLNTEAFF; CDR3nt: TGTGCCAGCTCACCCTTGAACACTGAAGCTTTCTTT
abundance: few; j_gene: TRBJ2-1; d_gene: -; v_gene: TRBV11-1; CDR3aa: CASSLLGGAGEQFF; CDR3nt: TGTGCCAGCAGCTTACTGGGGGGGGCGGGTGAGCAGTTCTTC
abundance: few; j_gene: TRBJ1-5; d_gene: -; v_gene: TRBV7-2; CDR3aa: CASSLNPDSPQHF; CDR3nt: TGTGCCAGCAGCTTAAACCCGGACTCGCCCCAGCATTTT
abundance: -; j_gene: TRBJ1-2; d_gene: -; v_gene: TRBV2; CDR3aa: CASSVSIGYTF; CDR3nt: TGTGCCAGCAGTGTATCTATTGGCTACACCTTC
abundance: -; j_gene: TRBJ1-2; d_gene: -; v_gene: TRBV2; CDR3aa: CATMGLRAHGYTF; CDR3nt: TGTGCCACAATGGGACTGCGGGCTCATGGCTACACCTTC
abundance: -; j_gene: TRBJ2-3; d_gene: -; v_gene: TRBV7-9; CDR3aa: CASSLSIGADTQYF; CDR3nt: TGTGCCAGCAGCTTATCCATCGGGGCAGATACGCAGTATTTT
abundance: -; j_gene: TRBJ1-6; d_gene: -; v_gene: TRBV7-3; CDR3aa: CASSLMAGGRNSPLHF; CDR3nt: TGTGCCAGCAGCTTAATGGCCGGAGGGCGGAATTCACCCCTCCACTTT
abundance: -; j_gene: TRBJ1-1; d_gene: TRBD1; v_gene: TRBV5-1; CDR3aa: CASSLAPTGGDTEAFF; CDR3nt: TGCGCCAGCAGCTTGGCTCCGACAGGGGGTGACACTGAAGCTTTCTTT
abundance: -; j_gene: TRBJ1-2; d_gene: -; v_gene: TRBV13; CDR3aa: CASSLVGLNYGYTF; CDR3nt: TGTGCCAGCAGCTTAGTGGGCCTTAACTATGGCTACACCTTC
abundance: -; j_gene: TRBJ1-4; d_gene: -; v_gene: TRBV2; CDR3aa: CATRVGENEKLFF; CDR3nt: TGTGCCACGAGGGTGGGAGAGAATGAAAAACTGTTTTTT
abundance: -; j_gene: TRBJ2-7; d_gene: -; v_gene: TRBV28; CDR3aa: CASTPGGTVDYEQYF; CDR3nt: TGTGCCAGCACTCCCGGAGGGACAGTAGACTACGAGCAGTACTTC
abundance: few; j_gene: TRBJ2-1; d_gene: TRBD1; v_gene: TRBV11-3; CDR3aa: CASSLIPGQGSYNEQFF; CDR3nt: TGTGCCAGCAGCCTCATTCCGGGACAGGGATCTTACAATGAGCAGTTCTTC
abundance: -; j_gene: TRBJ1-5; d_gene: -; v_gene: TRBV15; CDR3aa: CATSRDRLTFDSNQPQHF; CDR3nt: TGTGCCACCAGCAGAGACCGCCTGACATTTGATAGCAATCAGCCCCAGCATTTT
abundance: -; j_gene: TRBJ1-1; d_gene: -; v_gene: TRBV27; CDR3aa: CASSFSGVGTEAFF; CDR3nt: TGTGCCAGCAGTTTTTCCGGGGTTGGAACTGAAGCTTTCTTT
abundance: -; j_gene: TRBJ1-2; d_gene: -; v_gene: TRBV2; CDR3aa: CASSEGGAGYYGYTF; CDR3nt: TGTGCCAGCAGTGAGGGCGGGGCGGGGTACTATGGCTACACCTTC
abundance: few; j_gene: TRBJ1-2; d_gene: -; v_gene: TRBV28; CDR3aa: CASSLTLTPGYTF; CDR3nt: TGTGCCAGCAGTTTAACCCTAACCCCTGGCTACACCTTC
abundance: few; j_gene: TRBJ2-7; d_gene: TRBD2; v_gene: TRBV7-9; CDR3aa: CASSPGGWHEQYF; CDR3nt: TGTGCCAGCAGCCCCGGGGGGTGGCACGAGCAGTACTTC
abundance: -; j_gene: TRBJ2-5; d_gene: -; v_gene: TRBV25-1; CDR3aa: CASSELQGEETQYF; CDR3nt: TGTGCCAGCAGTGAATTACAGGGAGAAGAGACCCAGTACTTC
abundance: -; j_gene: TRBJ1-1; d_gene: -; v_gene: TRBV29-1; CDR3aa: CSVEAGAGTEAFF; CDR3nt: TGCAGCGTTGAGGCGGGGGCTGGGACTGAAGCTTTCTTT
abundance: -; j_gene: TRBJ1-2; d_gene: TRBD1; v_gene: TRBV7-2; CDR3aa: CASSVEGQVYGYTF; CDR3nt: TGTGCCAGCAGCGTAGAAGGACAGGTCTATGGCTACACCTTC
abundance: -; j_gene: TRBJ1-2; d_gene: -; v_gene: TRBV19; CDR3aa: CASILRTDRTNYGYTF; CDR3nt: TGTGCCAGTATTCTCCGTACGGACAGAACTAACTATGGCTACACCTTC
abundance: few; j_gene: TRBJ2-2; d_gene: TRBD1; v_gene: TRBV5-1; CDR3aa: CASSLRSRGSTGELFF; CDR3nt: TGCGCCAGCAGCTTAAGAAGCAGGGGGAGTACCGGGGAGCTGTTTTTT
abundance: -; j_gene: TRBJ2-5; d_gene: TRBD2; v_gene: TRBV5-4; CDR3aa: CASSLKLAGEETQYF; CDR3nt: TGTGCCAGCAGCTTGAAGCTAGCGGGGGAAGAGACCCAGTACTTC
abundance: -; j_gene: TRBJ2-3; d_gene: -; v_gene: TRBV25-1; CDR3aa: CASSEWRGGITDTQYF; CDR3nt: TGTGCCAGCAGTGAATGGAGGGGGGGGATCACAGATACGCAGTATTTT
abundance: -; j_gene: TRBJ2-1; d_gene: TRBD2; v_gene: TRBV4-1; CDR3aa: CASSQGGSGGYNEQFF; CDR3nt: TGCGCCAGCAGCCAAGGGGGTAGCGGGGGGTACAATGAGCAGTTCTTC
abundance: -; j_gene: TRBJ1-1; d_gene: -; v_gene: TRBV7-2; CDR3aa: CASSLYGMNTEAFF; CDR3nt: TGTGCCAGCAGCTTGTACGGGATGAACACTGAAGCTTTCTTT
abundance: -; j_gene: TRBJ2-5; d_gene: -; v_gene: TRBV6-6; CDR3aa: CASSPSGGEQYF; CDR3nt: TGTGCCAGCAGTCCGTCCGGCGGGGAGCAGTACTTC
abundance: -; j_gene: TRBJ2-1; d_gene: TRBD1; v_gene: TRBV7-2; CDR3aa: CASSLQTGGREQFF; CDR3nt: TGTGCCAGCAGCTTACAAACAGGGGGCAGAGAGCAGTTCTTC
abundance: -; j_gene: TRBJ2-2; d_gene: TRBD1; v_gene: TRBV4-1; CDR3aa: CASSPRTGNTGELFF; CDR3nt: TGCGCCAGCAGCCCAAGGACAGGGAACACCGGGGAGCTGTTTTTT
abundance: -; j_gene: TRBJ2-7; d_gene: TRBD2; v_gene: TRBV5-4; CDR3aa: CASSFLDGGAYEQYF; CDR3nt: TGTGCCAGCAGCTTCTTGGACGGGGGGGCCTACGAGCAGTACTTC
abundance: once; j_gene: TRBJ2-5; d_gene: TRBD2; v_gene: TRBV7-2; CDR3aa: CASSRQRGRETQYF; CDR3nt: TGTGCCAGCAGCCGACAGCGGGGTCGAGAGACCCAGTACTTC
abundance: -; j_gene: TRBJ2-1; d_gene: -; v_gene: TRBV7-2; CDR3aa: CASSPGTGQYSYNEQFF; CDR3nt: TGTGCCAGCAGCCCTGGAACAGGTCAATATTCCTACAATGAGCAGTTCTTC